This T cell receptor (beta chain) appears in the sequencing data of a study of PD-1 blockade in classical Hodgkin lymphoma. V lost 2 bases and J lost 5; bases outside the gene matches: 4. There are 15 residues in the CDR3. Per germline, CDR1 SGHTS and CDR2 YDEGEE. Generated by immunoSEQ multiplex PCR, the TCRdb table keeps only in-frame clones and is missing some. The repertoire holds about 86,000 clones, with roughly 89% as singletons. Study findings and constraints: Diversity in CD4+ TCRs, unlike that measured in CD8+ TCRs, had risen significantly by C4D1.

Remarks on this clone: Its antigen is undetermined.

Following autologous stem cell transplantation, relapse occurred in every patient, and exposure to brentuximab vedotin varied. The chain is built from TRBV5-8 and TRBJ2-1; TRBD2 matches 10 bases. This sequence originates from a human donor with classical Hodgkin lymphoma. This material consisted of peripheral blood mononuclear cells (PBMCs), taken before the second cycle of nivolumab. The CDR3 is CASSLAGGPHNEQFF. The CDR3 DNA reads as TGTGCCAGCAGCTTAGCGGGGGGGCCCCACAATGAGCAGTTCTTC.